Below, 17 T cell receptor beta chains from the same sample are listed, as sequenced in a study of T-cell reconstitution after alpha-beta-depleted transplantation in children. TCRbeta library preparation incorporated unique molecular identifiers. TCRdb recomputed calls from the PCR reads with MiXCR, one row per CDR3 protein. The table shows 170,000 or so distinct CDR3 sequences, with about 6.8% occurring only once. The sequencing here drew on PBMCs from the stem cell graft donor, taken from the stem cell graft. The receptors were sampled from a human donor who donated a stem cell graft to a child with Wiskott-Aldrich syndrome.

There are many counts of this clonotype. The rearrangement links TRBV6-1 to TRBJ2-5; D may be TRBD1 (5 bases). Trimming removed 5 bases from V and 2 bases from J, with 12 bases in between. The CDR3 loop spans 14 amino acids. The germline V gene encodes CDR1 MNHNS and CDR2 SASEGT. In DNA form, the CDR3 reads TGTGCCAGCAGTCGCGTGGGGCTTCAAGAGACCCAGTACTTC. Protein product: CASSRVGLQETQYF.

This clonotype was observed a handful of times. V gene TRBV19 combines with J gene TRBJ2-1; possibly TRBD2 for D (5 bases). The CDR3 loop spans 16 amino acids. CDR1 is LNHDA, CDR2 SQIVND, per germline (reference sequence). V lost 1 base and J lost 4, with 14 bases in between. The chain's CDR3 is CASSIGASMLYNEQFF. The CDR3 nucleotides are TGTGCCAGTAGTATAGGGGCTAGCATGCTTTACAATGAGCAGTTCTTC. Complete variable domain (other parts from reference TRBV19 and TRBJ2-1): DGGITQSPKYLFRKEGQNVTLSCEQNLNHDAMYWYRQDPGQGLRLIYYSQIVNDFQKGDIAEGYSVSREKKESFPLTVTSAQKNPTAFYLCASSIGASMLYNEQFFGPGTRLTVL.

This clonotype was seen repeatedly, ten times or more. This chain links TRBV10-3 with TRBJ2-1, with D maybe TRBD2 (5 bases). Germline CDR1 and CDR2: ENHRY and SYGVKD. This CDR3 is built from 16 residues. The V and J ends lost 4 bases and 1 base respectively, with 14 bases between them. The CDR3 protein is CAISGRTDGSYNEQFF. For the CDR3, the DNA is TGTGCCATCAGTGGGAGGACGGATGGGTCCTACAATGAGCAGTTCTTC.

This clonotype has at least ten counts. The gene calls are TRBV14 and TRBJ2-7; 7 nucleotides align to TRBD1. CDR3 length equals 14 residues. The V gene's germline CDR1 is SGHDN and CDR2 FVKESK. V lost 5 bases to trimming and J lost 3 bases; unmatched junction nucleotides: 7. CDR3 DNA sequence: TGTGCCAGCAGCGAACCGGGACAGTACTACGAGCAGTACTTC. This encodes CASSEPGQYYEQYF.

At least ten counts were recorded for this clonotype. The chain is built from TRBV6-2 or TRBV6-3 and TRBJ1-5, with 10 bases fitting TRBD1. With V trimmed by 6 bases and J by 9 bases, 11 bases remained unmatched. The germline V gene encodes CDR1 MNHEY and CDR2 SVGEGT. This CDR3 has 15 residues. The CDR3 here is CASRGTGVRLGPQHF. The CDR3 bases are TGTGCCAGCAGGGGGACAGGGGTCCGTTTGGGGCCCCAGCATTTT.

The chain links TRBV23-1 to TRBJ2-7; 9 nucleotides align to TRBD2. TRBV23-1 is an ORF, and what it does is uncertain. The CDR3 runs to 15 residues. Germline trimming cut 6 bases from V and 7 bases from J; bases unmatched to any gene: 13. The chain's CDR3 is CASRTLAGKFWEQYF. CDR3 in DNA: TGCGCCAGCAGGACTCTAGCGGGAAAGTTCTGGGAGCAGTACTTC.

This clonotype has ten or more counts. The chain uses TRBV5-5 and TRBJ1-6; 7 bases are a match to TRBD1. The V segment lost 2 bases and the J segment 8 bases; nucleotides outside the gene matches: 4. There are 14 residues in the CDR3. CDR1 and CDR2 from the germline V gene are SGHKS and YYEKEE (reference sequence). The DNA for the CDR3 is TGTGCCAGCAGCTTTCCACAGGGGCATTCACCCCTCCACTTT. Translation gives CASSFPQGHSPLHF.

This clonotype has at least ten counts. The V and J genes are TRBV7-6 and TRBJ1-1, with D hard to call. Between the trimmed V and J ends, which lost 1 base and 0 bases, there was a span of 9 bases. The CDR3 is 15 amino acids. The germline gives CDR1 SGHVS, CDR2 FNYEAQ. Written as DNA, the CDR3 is TGTGCCAGCAGCTTAGAAGGGAGTATGAACACTGAAGCTTTCTTT. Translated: CASSLEGSMNTEAFF.

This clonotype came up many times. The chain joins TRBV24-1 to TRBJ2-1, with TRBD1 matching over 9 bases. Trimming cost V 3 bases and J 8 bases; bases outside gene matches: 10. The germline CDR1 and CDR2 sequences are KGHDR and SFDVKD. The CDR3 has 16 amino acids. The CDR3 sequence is CATSDDARTGVYEQFF. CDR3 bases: TGTGCCACCAGTGATGACGCCCGGACAGGGGTCTATGAGCAGTTCTTC.

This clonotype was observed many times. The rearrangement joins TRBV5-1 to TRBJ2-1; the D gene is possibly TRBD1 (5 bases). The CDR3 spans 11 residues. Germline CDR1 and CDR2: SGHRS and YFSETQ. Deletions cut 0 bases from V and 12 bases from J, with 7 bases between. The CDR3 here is CASSLGGTQFF. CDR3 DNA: TGCGCCAGCAGCTTGGGGGGCACGCAGTTCTTC.

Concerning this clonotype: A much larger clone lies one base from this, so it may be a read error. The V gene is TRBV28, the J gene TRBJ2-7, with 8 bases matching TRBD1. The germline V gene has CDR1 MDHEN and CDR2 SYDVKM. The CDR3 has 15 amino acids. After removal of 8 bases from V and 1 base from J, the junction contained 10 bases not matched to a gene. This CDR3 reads CASGWSGQVSYEQYF. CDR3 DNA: TGTGCCAGCGGTTGGTCGGGACAGGTATCCTACGAGCAGTACTTC.

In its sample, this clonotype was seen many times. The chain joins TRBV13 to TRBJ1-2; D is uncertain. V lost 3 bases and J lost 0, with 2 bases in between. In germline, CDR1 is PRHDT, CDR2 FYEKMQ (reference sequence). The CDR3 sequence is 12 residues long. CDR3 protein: CASSFSNYGYTF. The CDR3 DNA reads TGTGCCAGCAGCTTTTCTAACTATGGCTACACCTTC. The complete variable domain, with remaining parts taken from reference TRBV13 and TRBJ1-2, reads AAGVIQSPRHLIKEKRETATLKCYPIPRHDTVYWYQQGPGQDPQFLISFYEKMQSDKGSIPDRFSAQQFSDYHSELNMSSLELGDSALYFCASSFSNYGYTFGSGTRLTVV.

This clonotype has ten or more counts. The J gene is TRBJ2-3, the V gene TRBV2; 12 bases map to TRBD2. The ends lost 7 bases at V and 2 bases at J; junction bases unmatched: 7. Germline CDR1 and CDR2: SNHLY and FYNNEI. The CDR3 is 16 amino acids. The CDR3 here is CASTLTSGGVTDTQYF. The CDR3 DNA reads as TGTGCCAGCACTTTGACTAGCGGGGGTGTCACAGATACGCAGTATTTT.

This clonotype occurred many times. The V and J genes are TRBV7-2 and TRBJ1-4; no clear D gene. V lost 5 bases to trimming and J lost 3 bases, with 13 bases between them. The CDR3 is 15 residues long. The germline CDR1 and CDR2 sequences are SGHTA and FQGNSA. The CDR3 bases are TGTGCCAGCAGCACCCAACAGCTTGCTAATGAAAAACTGTTTTTT. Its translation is CASSTQQLANEKLFF.

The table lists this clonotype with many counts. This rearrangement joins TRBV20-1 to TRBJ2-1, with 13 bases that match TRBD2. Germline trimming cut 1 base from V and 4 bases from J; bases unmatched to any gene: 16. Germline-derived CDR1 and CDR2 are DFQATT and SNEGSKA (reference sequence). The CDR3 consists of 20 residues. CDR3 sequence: CSARVATSGGAEFGYNEQFF. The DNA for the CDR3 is TGCAGTGCTAGAGTGGCTACTAGCGGGGGGGCCGAATTCGGGTACAATGAGCAGTTCTTC.

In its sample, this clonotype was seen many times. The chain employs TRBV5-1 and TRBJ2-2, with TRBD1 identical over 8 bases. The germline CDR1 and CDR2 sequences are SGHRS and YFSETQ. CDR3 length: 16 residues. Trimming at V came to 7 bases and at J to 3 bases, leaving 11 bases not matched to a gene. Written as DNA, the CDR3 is TGCGCCAGCTCCCCTACGACAGGGGTTTACACCGGGGAGCTGTTTTTT. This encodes CASSPTTGVYTGELFF. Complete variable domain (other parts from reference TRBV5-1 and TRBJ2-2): KAGVTQTPRYLIKTRGQQVTLSCSPISGHRSVSWYQQTPGQGLQFLFEYFSETQRNKGNFPGRFSGRQFSNSRSEMNVSTLELGDSALYLCASSPTTGVYTGELFFGEGSRLTVL.

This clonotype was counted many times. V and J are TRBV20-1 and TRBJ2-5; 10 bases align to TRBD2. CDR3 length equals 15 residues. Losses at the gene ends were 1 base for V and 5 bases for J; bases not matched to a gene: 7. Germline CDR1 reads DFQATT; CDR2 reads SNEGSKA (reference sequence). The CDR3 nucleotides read TGCAGTGCTAGAGCTGAGCGGGGGGGCCCGGAGACCCAGTACTTC. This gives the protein CSARAERGGPETQYF.